One sample yielded the 32 T cell receptor beta chains listed below, sequenced in a study of response to subunit inactivated influenza vaccine listed by TCRdb under 2018. The library was built by means of RT-PCR. Sequenced on an Illumina HiSeq 2500. TCRdb redid the processing of the public reads, applying fastp at Q25 and MiXCR, and retained in-frame beta chains. Rows are unified per CDR3 protein, each entry keeping the most common DNA and genes. In all, the sample holds 550,000 to 800,000 distinct CDR3 sequences, and less than 20% of those were seen once. The ten largest clones represent around 10% of the sample. The sequencing here drew on PBMCs from blood, taken roughly 13 days after vaccination. The receptor source for this set is a man in his forties or fifties who received an inactivated influenza vaccine. Donor details come from another sample of the same person, matched by shared clones.

The CDR3 protein is CASSQDLGTSVISSYEQYF. The CDR3 bases are TGTGCCAGCAGCCAAGATTTAGGGACTAGCGTTATTAGCTCCTACGAGCAGTACTTC. This chain connects TRBV4-2 to TRBJ2-7, with 10 bases fitting TRBD2. Germline V lookup: CDR1 LGHNA, CDR2 YNFKEQ. The CDR3 is made up of 19 amino acids. Germline trimming cut 0 bases from V and 0 bases from J; bases unmatched to any gene: 11.

The gene calls are TRBV7-6 and TRBJ2-1; D may be TRBD1 or TRBD2 (5 bases each). CDR1 SGHVS and CDR2 FNYEAQ come from the germline V gene. This CDR3 is built from 14 residues. V was shortened by 6 bases and J by 6 bases, with 15 bases between the two germline ends. This chain's CDR3 is CASRGVGQLNEQFF. CDR3 coding DNA: TGTGCCAGCAGGGGGGTCGGCCAGCTCAATGAGCAGTTCTTC.

J is TRBJ2-2 and V is TRBV4-3; 7 bases are shared with TRBD1. V gave up 0 bases and J gave up 5 bases; unmatched junction bases: 9. Germline lookup yields CDR1 LGHNA and CDR2 YSLEER. The CDR3 is 17 amino acids. CDR3 residues: CASSQEGGPKVTGELFF. The DNA of the CDR3 is TGCGCCAGCAGCCAAGAAGGGGGCCCTAAGGTGACCGGGGAGCTGTTTTTT.

This clonotype has just a few counts. V and J are TRBV14 and TRBJ2-7, with TRBD2 identical over 7 bases. The CDR3 sequence is 13 residues long. V lost 4 bases, J lost 12 bases, and 12 bases stayed unmatched. Germline V gene data show CDR1 as SGHDN and CDR2 as FVKESK. The CDR3 DNA reads as TGTGCCAGCAGCCCGGGACTAAGAAGCCGTCGGTACTTC. As protein: CASSPGLRSRRYF.

This clonotype was recorded a few times. The chain's CDR3 is CASSSRPSNEQFF. CDR3 DNA: TGTGCCAGCAGTTCGAGACCTTCCAATGAGCAGTTCTTC. The V gene is TRBV12-3 or TRBV12-4, the J gene TRBJ2-1; D is unclear. Trimming left V 4 bases short and J 6 bases short, with 10 bases between. The CDR3 is 13 residues long.

This clonotype was observed a few times. Written as DNA, the CDR3 is TGTGCCAGTAGTATCCTTTTGGGATCCGGGGAGCTGTTTTTT. It is translated as CASSILLGSGELFF. V and J are TRBV19 and TRBJ2-2; the D is unclear. This CDR3 has 14 residues. Germline CDR1 reads LNHDA; CDR2 reads SQIVND (reference sequence). Trimming stripped 3 bases from V and 6 bases from J, with 11 bases between.

The genes are TRBV5-1 and TRBJ1-5, with D possibly matching TRBD1 (6 bases). V was clipped by 4 bases and J by 3 bases, with 14 bases between them. The CDR3 extends over 15 amino acids. Germline V gene sequence: CDR1 SGHRS, CDR2 YFSETQ. The CDR3 sequence: CASSPWAGDNQPQHF. CDR3 sequence (DNA): TGCGCCAGCAGCCCTTGGGCAGGGGACAATCAGCCCCAGCATTTT.

The gene calls are TRBV6-1 and TRBJ1-1; 7 bases match TRBD1. The CDR3 loop spans 14 amino acids. The V segment lost 6 bases and the J segment 0 bases; nucleotides outside the gene matches: 4. The V gene's germline CDR1 is MNHNS and CDR2 SASEGT. CDR3 amino acids: CASSNRGMNTEAFF. DNA of the CDR3: TGTGCCAGCAGCAACAGGGGCATGAACACTGAAGCTTTCTTT.

The chain couples TRBV7-9 to TRBJ2-2, with D perhaps matching TRBD2 (7 bases). CDR3 length: 16 residues. Germline-derived CDR1 and CDR2 are SEHNR and FQNEAQ (reference sequence). V was cut by 6 bases and J by 0 bases, with 14 bases left in between. The CDR3 DNA sequence: TGTGCCAGCAGGGGTTTCGGGGGGCCGAACACCGGGGAGCTGTTTTTT. The encoded protein is CASRGFGGPNTGELFF.

The genes are TRBV7-2 and TRBJ2-7; 7 bases are shared with TRBD1. The CDR3 totals 15 residues. J lost 6 bases, V lost 5 bases, and 13 bases had no gene match. Germline assignment: CDR1 SGHTA and CDR2 FQGNSA. The CDR3 sequence is CASSGAGTVTGEQYF. The CDR3 DNA reads as TGTGCCAGCAGCGGTGCCGGGACAGTGACAGGCGAGCAGTACTTC.

This clonotype occurred a few times. Written as DNA, the CDR3 is TGTGCCATAACCGACAGGGGCGATGGCTACACCTTC. Its translation: CAITDRGDGYTF. The chain is built from TRBV10-3 and TRBJ1-2, with 8 positions matching TRBD1. Germline-derived CDR1 and CDR2 are ENHRY and SYGVKD. V shed 9 bases and J 6 bases; nucleotides not matched to a gene: 6. The CDR3 length is 12 residues.

The V gene is TRBV20-1, the J gene TRBJ2-7; 9 nucleotides match TRBD2. The J segment lost 7 bases and the V segment lost 5 bases, leaving 6 bases of the junction unmatched. This CDR3 contains 12 residues. The germline gives CDR1 DFQATT, CDR2 SNEGSKA (reference sequence). The CDR3 nucleotides are TGCAGTGCTGCTATCCTAGCGGGGGAGCAGTACTTC. Encoded protein: CSAAILAGEQYF.

This clonotype was counted between two and nine times. The CDR3 sequence is CASSRPGNSPLHF. The CDR3 bases are TGTGCCAGCAGCAGACCGGGAAATTCACCCCTCCACTTT. This rearrangement joins TRBV12-3 or TRBV12-4 to TRBJ1-6; D unresolved. The CDR3 loop spans 13 amino acids. The V end was cut by 6 bases, the J end by 7 bases, with 10 bases between.

V usage is TRBV18 and J usage is TRBJ2-1; TRBD2 aligns across 9 bases. The V gene's germline CDR1 is KGHSH and CDR2 LQKENI. V lost 3 bases, J lost 1 base, and 4 bases stayed unmatched. This CDR3 region has 16 residues. The CDR3 loop is CASSPLAGHSYNEQFF. The CDR3 region has the DNA TGTGCCAGCTCACCCCTAGCGGGGCATTCCTACAATGAGCAGTTCTTC.

This chain joins TRBV28 and TRBJ2-7, with D possibly TRBD1 on 6 matching bases. Germline CDR1 MDHEN, CDR2 SYDVKM. Trimming removed 2 bases at V and 2 bases at J, with 13 bases between. The CDR3 covers 15 residues. The CDR3 coding sequence is TGTGCCAGCAGTTTACCCCCGACAGGTACCTACGAGCAGTACTTC. Amino acid sequence: CASSLPPTGTYEQYF.

This clonotype showed up just a few times. The rearrangement uses TRBV6-1 and TRBJ2-2; tentative D call: TRBD2 (6 bases). This CDR3 is built from 15 residues. Germline CDR1 MNHNS, CDR2 SASEGT. The germline V and J ends were trimmed by 0 bases and 6 bases, with 11 bases remaining between them. The CDR3 DNA follows: TGTGCCAGCAGTGAAGCGCTAGGGAGGTCCGGGGAGCTGTTTTTT. Its translation is CASSEALGRSGELFF.

The chain links TRBV5-1 to TRBJ2-5, with D uncertain. This CDR3 contains 15 residues. Germline V lookup: CDR1 SGHRS, CDR2 YFSETQ. V was clipped by 0 bases and J by 0 bases, with 9 bases between them. DNA of the CDR3: TGCGCCAGCAGCTTGGCCAGGCCGTACCAAGAGACCCAGTACTTC. Translation: CASSLARPYQETQYF.

The chain combines TRBV14 with TRBJ2-7; D is possibly TRBD1 or TRBD2 (6 bases each). CDR1 and CDR2 (germline): SGHDN, FVKESK. The CDR3 totals 13 residues. Trimming shortened V by 0 bases and J by 8 bases, and 11 bases separated the two germline ends. CDR3 bases: TGTGCCAGCAGCCAAGACTGGGGGGACAAGCAGTACTTC. It specifies CASSQDWGDKQYF.

The gene calls are TRBV18 and TRBJ2-5, with a tentative D call TRBD1 (5 bases). CDR3 length equals 12 residues. From germline, CDR1 is KGHSH and CDR2 LQKENI. The V gene lost 3 bases and the J gene lost 7 bases, with 9 bases spanning the gap. The CDR3 DNA reads TGTGCCAGCTCACCGGACATGAGGACCCAGTACTTC. Amino acids: CASSPDMRTQYF.

This clonotype was seen more than once but under ten times. The rearrangement joins TRBV4-3 to TRBJ2-1; 7 positions agree with TRBD2. V trimming: 2 bases; J trimming: 7 bases; junction bases outside the gene matches: 2. Germline V gene data show CDR1 as LGHNA and CDR2 as YSLEER. This CDR3 has 13 residues. The CDR3 nucleotides are TGCGCCAGCAGCCAACATAGCGGGAATGAGCAGTTCTTC. This gives the protein CASSQHSGNEQFF.

This clonotype was recorded at least ten times. The J gene is TRBJ2-2, the V gene TRBV2; D remains unclear. V lost 3 bases and J lost 8, with 4 bases in between. CDR3 length: 11 amino acids. Germline V CDR1 and CDR2: SNHLY, FYNNEI. Here the CDR3 reads CASSDTGELFF. For the CDR3, the DNA is TGTGCCAGCAGTGATACTGGGGAGCTGTTTTTT.

The V call is TRBV27, the J call TRBJ2-5; D gene uncertain. V dropped 5 bases and J dropped 5 bases, with 15 bases sitting between them. There are 14 residues in the CDR3. Germline CDR1 and CDR2: MNHEY and SMNVEV (reference sequence). CDR3 in amino acids: CASSPRVGWETQYF. The CDR3 DNA is TGTGCCAGCAGTCCCCGGGTTGGGTGGGAGACCCAGTACTTC.

The chain carries TRBV5-6 and TRBJ2-1; D perhaps matches TRBD2 (5 bases). V lost 0 bases and J 10 bases, leaving 14 bases between the germline ends. The CDR3 consists of 14 residues. Germline loops: CDR1 SGHDT, CDR2 YYEEEE. CDR3 sequence reads: CASSLGGSPGEQFF. The CDR3 coding sequence is TGTGCCAGCAGCTTGGGAGGCAGCCCGGGGGAGCAGTTCTTC.

The chain recombines TRBV5-1 with TRBJ1-5; D unclear. Germline V CDR1 and CDR2: SGHRS, YFSETQ. The CDR3 is 15 residues long. The V and J ends lost 2 bases and 3 bases respectively, with 12 bases between them. CDR3 region: CASSLGIYPNQPQHF. The DNA of the CDR3 is TGCGCCAGCAGCTTAGGAATATATCCCAATCAGCCCCAGCATTTT.

In this sample, this clonotype turned up a few times. The rearrangement uses TRBV9 and TRBJ1-2; 8 bases align to TRBD1. J was trimmed by 8 bases and V by 3 bases; bases with no gene match: 6. This CDR3 spans 13 amino acids. CDR1 and CDR2 (germline): SGDLS, YYNGEE. CDR3 amino acids: CASSGPGGYGYTF. The DNA of the CDR3 is TGTGCCAGCAGCGGTCCAGGGGGCTACGGCTACACCTTC.

V gene TRBV7-9 combines with J gene TRBJ2-7; TRBD2 matches at 7 bases. CDR3 length equals 16 residues. After removal of 4 bases from V and 7 bases from J, the junction contained 16 bases not matched to a gene. CDR1 is SEHNR and CDR2 is FQNEAQ in the germline V gene (reference sequence). CDR3 DNA: TGTGCCAGCAGCTCATCCTCCGGGACTAATAATAGGGAGCAGTACTTC. Protein sequence: CASSSSSGTNNREQYF.

The chain carries TRBV20-1 and TRBJ1-6; D not certain. This CDR3 has 15 residues. Germline assignment: CDR1 DFQATT and CDR2 SNEGSKA (reference sequence). V was shortened by 3 bases and J by 6 bases, with 15 bases between the two germline ends. The CDR3 DNA follows: TGCAGTGCTAGGGGCGGGTCTCAGCTTAATTCACCCCTCCACTTT. Translated, it gives CSARGGSQLNSPLHF.

This rearrangement joins TRBV11-2 to TRBJ2-1; 10 bases align to TRBD1. With V trimmed by 5 bases and J by 8 bases, 6 bases remained unmatched. CDR1 and CDR2 (germline): SGHAT, FQNNGV. The CDR3 has 14 residues. The CDR3 loop is CASSRDRGGYEQFF. DNA of the CDR3: TGTGCCAGCAGCCGGGACAGGGGAGGCTATGAGCAGTTCTTC.

This clonotype was recorded a few times. The chain employs TRBV7-6 and TRBJ2-3; 14 nucleotides agree with TRBD2. The CDR3 runs to 19 residues. V trimming: 1 base; J trimming: 5 bases; junction bases outside the gene matches: 11. CDR1 is SGHVS, CDR2 FNYEAQ, per germline. The CDR3 here is CASSLETSGRATRLDTQYF. The DNA for the CDR3 is TGTGCCAGCAGCTTAGAGACTAGCGGGAGGGCCACTCGTCTAGATACGCAGTATTTT. Based on the CDR3 plus reference TRBV7-6 and TRBJ2-3, the full variable domain is GAGVSQSPRYKVTKRGQDVALRCDPISGHVSLYWYRQALGQGPEFLTYFNYEAQQDKSGLPNDRFSAERPEGSISTLTIQRTEQRDSAMYRCASSLETSGRATRLDTQYFGPGTRLTVL.

This clonotype was detected a few times. The chain joins TRBV6-4 to TRBJ1-1, with a possible D match to TRBD1 (6 bases). V gave up 5 bases and J gave up 3 bases, with 10 bases separating them. Germline assignment: CDR1 MRHNA and CDR2 SNTAGT. The CDR3 length is 13 residues. The chain's CDR3 is CASSQQGYTEAFF. As DNA, the CDR3 is TGTGCCAGCAGTCAACAGGGCTACACTGAAGCTTTCTTT.

This clonotype showed up just a few times. V and J are TRBV2 and TRBJ2-1; 9 bases match TRBD2. The CDR3 runs to 15 residues. The V and J ends lost 10 bases and 6 bases, in that order; junction bases with no gene match: 13. Germline V gene sequence: CDR1 SNHLY, CDR2 FYNNEI. CDR3 region: CATPRSAGGGNEQFF. CDR3 sequence (DNA): TGTGCCACGCCCAGATCAGCGGGAGGAGGCAATGAGCAGTTCTTC.

In its sample, this clonotype was seen many times. The chain couples TRBV12-3 or TRBV12-4 to TRBJ2-2, with D uncertain. The V end lost 3 bases, the J end lost 6 bases, and 8 bases lay between the germline ends. The CDR3 contains 13 residues. In DNA, the CDR3 is TGTGCCAGCAGTTTGGGCGGAGCCGGGGAGCTGTTTTTT. Its protein product is CASSLGGAGELFF.